Shown below are 31 T cell receptor beta chains from a single sample sequenced in a study of CD8 T cells in Susac syndrome. A quantity of about 0.5 to 1 ug RNA underwent reverse transcription using random hexamers. Via MiXCR, TCRdb re-called the immunoSEQ multiplex PCR reads, giving one row per CDR3 protein. The sample carries some 120,000 distinct CDR3 sequences, roughly 92% recorded once. The source material was CD4+ T cells from PBMCs. The receptors come from a human donor in good health.

The CDR3: CASSFGTLPNEQYF. CDR3 DNA: TGTGCCAGCAGCTTCGGGACTCTCCCGAACGAGCAGTACTTC. The chain links TRBV7-9 to TRBJ2-7, with D possibly TRBD2 on 6 matching bases. This CDR3 is built from 14 residues. The V and J ends lost 3 bases and 5 bases respectively, with 14 bases between them. CDR1 and CDR2 from the germline V gene are SEHNR and FQNEAQ (reference sequence). Using reference TRBV7-9 and TRBJ2-7 for the parts outside the CDR3, the full variable domain is DTGVSQNPRHKITKRGQNVTFRCDPISEHNRLYWYRQTLGQGPEFLTYFQNEAQLEKSRLLSDRFSAERPKGSFSTLEIQRTEQGDSAMYLCASSFGTLPNEQYFGPGTRLTVT.

V gene TRBV7-9 combines with J gene TRBJ2-5; TRBD2 is a possible D gene (5 bases). V was clipped by 2 bases and J by 5 bases, with 15 bases between them. This CDR3 region has 15 residues. The V gene's germline CDR1 is SEHNR and CDR2 FQNEAQ (reference sequence). CDR3 DNA sequence: TGTGCCAGCAGCTTACCCGTGGCTAGAGGGGAGACCCAGTACTTC. Amino acids: CASSLPVARGETQYF. Complete variable domain (other parts from reference TRBV7-9 and TRBJ2-5): DTGVSQNPRHKITKRGQNVTFRCDPISEHNRLYWYRQTLGQGPEFLTYFQNEAQLEKSRLLSDRFSAERPKGSFSTLEIQRTEQGDSAMYLCASSLPVARGETQYFGPGTRLLVL.

This clonotype was found once. The chain recombines TRBV5-6 with TRBJ2-6, with a weak D call TRBD1 (6 bases). Trimming left V 4 bases short and J 0 bases short, with 17 bases between. The CDR3 loop spans 18 amino acids. CDR1 is SGHDT and CDR2 is YYEEEE in the germline V gene. CDR3 region: CASSPGQFPSSGANVLTF. Written as DNA, the CDR3 is TGTGCCAGCAGCCCCGGACAGTTCCCGAGCTCTGGGGCCAACGTCCTGACTTTC.

V gene TRBV3-1 combines with J gene TRBJ1-5; D unclear. Germline V gene data show CDR1 as LGHDT and CDR2 as YNNKEL (reference sequence). CDR3 length equals 14 residues. Between the trimmed V and J ends, which lost 3 bases and 0 bases, there was a span of 6 bases. Here the CDR3 reads CASSQAGSNQPQHF. Here the CDR3 DNA reads TGTGCCAGCAGCCAGGCGGGTAGCAATCAGCCCCAGCATTTT.

V is TRBV5-6 and J is TRBJ2-3; D is undetermined. Trimming took off 3 bases at V and 6 bases at J, with 5 bases between the two ends. The CDR3 is 11 residues long. Per the germline V gene, CDR1 is SGHDT and CDR2 is YYEEEE. The DNA for the CDR3 is TGTGCCAGCAGCTCGAGTGATACGCAGTATTTT. This encodes CASSSSDTQYF.

The chain links TRBV12-3 or TRBV12-4 to TRBJ2-5; perhaps TRBD1 as D (5 bases). V lost 4 bases, J lost 4 bases, and 7 bases lay in between. The CDR3 totals 12 residues. The DNA of the CDR3 is TGTGCCAGCAGTTCAGACAGAGAGACCCAGTACTTC. It translates to CASSSDRETQYF.

The chain joins TRBV29-1 to TRBJ1-1, with unresolved D. Germline V gene lookup returns CDR1 SQVTM and CDR2 ANQGSEA. The CDR3 contains 13 residues. V dropped 4 bases and J dropped 0 bases, with 9 bases sitting between them. CDR3 in amino acids: CSVAVRLNTEAFF. The CDR3 region has the DNA TGCAGCGTTGCAGTCAGATTGAACACTGAAGCTTTCTTT.

This chain uses TRBV20-1 with TRBJ2-7; 15 bases line up with TRBD2. CDR3 length equals 16 residues. J lost 1 base, V lost 1 base, and 2 bases had no gene match. CDR1 and CDR2 (germline): DFQATT, SNEGSKA (reference sequence). The CDR3 DNA reads TGCAGTGCTAGAGGGACTAGCGGGAGGGGGTCCTACGAGCAGTACTTC. Residues: CSARGTSGRGSYEQYF.

The rearrangement uses TRBV5-1 and TRBJ2-1; 7 bases are a match to TRBD1. Germline CDR1 reads SGHRS; CDR2 reads YFSETQ. V dropped 0 bases and J dropped 5; count of bases not matched to a gene: 8. The CDR3 extends over 16 amino acids. The CDR3 sequence: CASSLASGQLHNEQFF. CDR3 coding DNA: TGCGCCAGCAGCTTGGCCTCGGGACAGCTCCACAATGAGCAGTTCTTC.

This clonotype was recorded only once. The gene calls are TRBV7-2 and TRBJ2-7; 8 bases match TRBD2. The CDR3 is 14 residues long. Trimming took 5 bases from V and 3 from J; bases not matched to a gene: 6. Germline V CDR1 and CDR2: SGHTA, FQGNSA. Here the CDR3 DNA reads TGTGCCAGCAGCACAACTAGCGGCCTCTACGAGCAGTACTTC. Translating gives CASSTTSGLYEQYF.

The J gene is TRBJ2-7, the V gene TRBV11-2, with 11 bases fitting TRBD2. Germline V gene lookup returns CDR1 SGHAT and CDR2 FQNNGV. Trimming removed 4 bases from V and 2 bases from J; junction bases left unmatched: 1. The CDR3 runs to 14 residues. The CDR3 nucleotides are TGTGCCAGCAGCTCTAGCGGGAGGCCCTACGAGCAGTACTTC. Amino acid sequence: CASSSSGRPYEQYF.

J is TRBJ1-5 and V is TRBV3-1; tentatively, D is TRBD1 (6 bases). Germline CDR1 reads LGHDT; CDR2 reads YNNKEL (reference sequence). There are 15 residues in the CDR3. V was trimmed by 2 bases and J by 4 bases, leaving 12 bases between them. The CDR3 loop reads CASSQQTGGNQPQHF. CDR3 nucleotides: TGTGCCAGCAGCCAACAGACAGGCGGTAATCAGCCCCAGCATTTT.

The genes are TRBV3-1 and TRBJ2-7, with D tentatively TRBD2 (5 bases). Germline V gene sequence: CDR1 LGHDT, CDR2 YNNKEL (reference sequence). The CDR3 loop spans 15 amino acids. V lost 2 bases and J 0 bases, leaving 11 bases between the germline ends. CDR3 loop: CASSQSTGSSYEQYF. CDR3 nucleotides: TGTGCCAGCAGCCAATCGACGGGATCCTCCTACGAGCAGTACTTC.

This chain joins TRBV7-9 and TRBJ2-5; possible D gene TRBD2, 6 bases. From germline, CDR1 is SEHNR and CDR2 FQNEAQ (reference sequence). This CDR3 contains 14 residues. V shed 6 bases and J shed 5 bases, with 16 bases lying between them. CDR3 in DNA: TGTGCCAGCAGATCCGGAGGGGACGAGGAGACCCAGTACTTC. This sequence encodes CASRSGGDEETQYF.

This clonotype was observed once. This rearrangement joins TRBV5-1 to TRBJ2-4; D call uncertain. V was cut by 2 bases and J by 9 bases, with 18 bases left in between. CDR3 size: 15 residues. Germline CDR1 SGHRS, CDR2 YFSETQ. This chain's CDR3 is CASSFSPQQASIQYF. DNA of the CDR3: TGCGCCAGCAGCTTTAGTCCCCAACAAGCCAGCATTCAGTACTTC.

This clonotype appeared a single time. The chain couples TRBV3-1 to TRBJ2-4; 12 bases map to TRBD2. The V gene end was trimmed by 0 bases and the J gene end by 8 bases; junction bases not matched to a gene: 8. The CDR3 length is 17 residues. Germline CDR1 reads LGHDT; CDR2 reads YNNKEL (reference sequence). The DNA for the CDR3 is TGTGCCAGCAGCCAAGATTGGCTAGCGGGAGGGCCCGACATTCAGTACTTC. It is translated as CASSQDWLAGGPDIQYF.

J is TRBJ2-5 and V is TRBV12-3 or TRBV12-4, with unresolved D. This CDR3 comprises 13 residues. With 2 bases removed from V and 2 bases from J, the gap between germline ends came to 6 bases. The CDR3: CASSLPPQETQYF. CDR3 coding DNA: TGTGCCAGCAGTTTACCCCCACAAGAGACCCAGTACTTC.

The genes are TRBV7-3 and TRBJ1-1; D call uncertain. CDR1 and CDR2 (germline): SGHTA, FQGTGA. This CDR3 region has 13 residues. Deletions cut 5 bases from V and 1 base from J, with 8 bases between. CDR3 in DNA: TGTGCCAGCAGCCGGACCTCGAACACTGAAGCTTTCTTT. Protein: CASSRTSNTEAFF.

The genes are TRBV2 and TRBJ1-1, with D unclear. V lost 0 bases and J lost 6, with 14 bases in between. The CDR3 is 15 residues long. Germline loops: CDR1 SNHLY, CDR2 FYNNEI. CDR3 in amino acids: CASSEASIGRAEAFF. The CDR3 region has the DNA TGTGCCAGCAGTGAAGCATCGATAGGGAGGGCTGAAGCTTTCTTT.

This chain joins TRBV5-4 and TRBJ2-7; perhaps TRBD1 as D (6 bases). V was shortened by 3 bases and J by 4 bases, with 11 bases between the two germline ends. The CDR3 runs to 13 residues. Germline V gene sequence: CDR1 SGHNT, CDR2 YYREEE (reference sequence). The CDR3 nucleotides are TGTGCCAGCAGCTCCGAGGGGGTTTACGAGCAGTACTTC. Protein sequence: CASSSEGVYEQYF.

The chain links TRBV7-9 to TRBJ2-5, with D hard to call. Germline values: CDR1 SEHNR, CDR2 FQNEAQ (reference sequence). Trimming took off 5 bases at V and 1 base at J, with 11 bases between the two ends. The CDR3 consists of 14 residues. The CDR3 sequence: CASSRVLAQETQYF. CDR3 in DNA: TGTGCCAGCAGCCGAGTATTGGCCCAAGAGACCCAGTACTTC.

The chain has TRBV20-1 and TRBJ2-4; D uncertain. Germline CDR1 reads DFQATT; CDR2 reads SNEGSKA (reference sequence). Trimming shortened V by 2 bases and J by 0 bases, and 8 bases separated the two germline ends. The CDR3 contains 14 residues. In DNA form, the CDR3 reads TGCAGTGCTAGAACCGGACCAGCCAAAAACATTCAGTACTTC. This translates into CSARTGPAKNIQYF.

This sequence joins TRBV7-9 and TRBJ2-1; the D gene is possibly TRBD1 (8 bases). Trimming left V 5 bases short and J 12 bases short, with 14 bases between. CDR3 length: 12 amino acids. Looked up from germline, CDR1 is SEHNR and CDR2 is FQNEAQ (reference sequence). As DNA, the CDR3 is TGTGCCAGCAGCAGGACAGGGAGGGTGCAGTTCTTC. Translated, it gives CASSRTGRVQFF.

Written as DNA, the CDR3 is TGTGCCAGCAGCCAAGGACTAGCGACTAGCACAGATACGCAGTATTTT. Its translation is CASSQGLATSTDTQYF. The gene calls are TRBV3-1 and TRBJ2-3, with 8 bases fitting TRBD2. The CDR3 spans 16 residues. V dropped 1 base and J dropped 0; count of bases not matched to a gene: 3. Germline V CDR1 and CDR2: LGHDT, YNNKEL (reference sequence).

The V and J genes are TRBV2 and TRBJ1-5, with TRBD1 identical over 8 bases. The germline gives CDR1 SNHLY, CDR2 FYNNEI. The J segment lost 0 bases and the V segment lost 6 bases, leaving 7 bases of the junction unmatched. The CDR3 covers 16 residues. The CDR3: CASRLNRGGSNQPQHF. The CDR3 DNA reads as TGTGCCAGCAGATTAAACAGGGGGGGTAGCAATCAGCCCCAGCATTTT.

The gene calls are TRBV7-2 and TRBJ1-5; 7 bases map to TRBD1. V gave up 5 bases and J gave up 5 bases; unmatched junction bases: 3. This CDR3 is 13 amino acids long. Germline assignment: CDR1 SGHTA and CDR2 FQGNSA. The CDR3, as DNA: TGTGCCAGCAGCATTACAGGGGATCAGCCCCAGCATTTT. Translation gives CASSITGDQPQHF.

This chain joins TRBV28 and TRBJ2-7; a possible D gene is TRBD2 (5 bases). The ends were cut back, 4 bases at V and 2 bases at J, with 12 bases in the middle. Germline V gives CDR1 MDHEN, CDR2 SYDVKM. The CDR3 totals 14 residues. In nucleotides, the CDR3 is TGTGCCAGCAGTTCATTTGGACTGACCTACGAGCAGTACTTC. Translating gives CASSSFGLTYEQYF.

This chain joins TRBV2 and TRBJ1-5; D remains ambiguous. This CDR3 has 14 residues. The germline V gene encodes CDR1 SNHLY and CDR2 FYNNEI. V lost 3 bases to trimming and J lost 5 bases, with 11 bases between them. CDR3: CASSDLTSHQPQHF. The CDR3 nucleotides read TGTGCCAGCAGTGATTTGACAAGTCATCAGCCCCAGCATTTT. The full variable domain, its missing parts supplied by reference TRBV2 and TRBJ1-5, is EPEVTQTPSHQVTQMGQEVILRCVPISNHLYFYWYRQILGQKVEFLVSFYNNEISEKSEIFDDQFSVERPDGSNFTLKIRSTKLEDSAMYFCASSDLTSHQPQHFGDGTRLSIL.

The V gene is TRBV3-1, the J gene TRBJ2-2; D may be TRBD1 (6 bases). Germline loops: CDR1 LGHDT, CDR2 YNNKEL (reference sequence). This CDR3 region has 17 residues. Trimming took off 4 bases at V and 8 bases at J, with 23 bases between the two ends. The DNA for the CDR3 is TGTGCCAGCAGCCTCCTTAGGGGGATTAAAGCGGTGGGGGAGCTGTTTTTT. Translation: CASSLLRGIKAVGELFF.

This clonotype appeared once. The chain is built from TRBV6-2 or TRBV6-3 and TRBJ2-7; tentatively, D is TRBD1 or TRBD2 (6 bases each). Trimming cost V 7 bases and J 6 bases, with 34 bases left between them. The CDR3 runs to 19 residues. Per germline, CDR1 MNHEY and CDR2 SVGEGT. The CDR3 DNA follows: TGTGCCAGCAATGCATTAACTGACAGGAGGGGCAAAACGGCTGGCGAGCAGTACTTC. It yields the protein CASNALTDRRGKTAGEQYF.

In its sample, this clonotype was seen once. The chain combines TRBV20-1 with TRBJ2-7, with a possible D match to TRBD2 (6 bases). Germline assignment: CDR1 DFQATT and CDR2 SNEGSKA (reference sequence). The V end lost 6 bases, the J end lost 5 bases, and 23 bases lay between the germline ends. This CDR3 has 15 amino acids. CDR3 sequence: CSANSPRDWTNEQYF. The CDR3 bases are TGCAGTGCAAACAGCCCCCGGGACTGGACAAACGAGCAGTACTTC.